The entry below gives a single T cell receptor beta chain sequence along with its context. What it recognizes is unknown. Other DNA sequences in this sample translate to the same CDR3. Germline assignment: CDR1 LNHDA and CDR2 SQIVND (reference sequence). Trimming took 3 bases from V and 3 from J; bases not matched to a gene: 0. This CDR3 comprises 13 residues. The data belong to a study of cytomegalovirus exposure and HLA in healthy donors. Overall study results and limits: The study assumed roughly uniform donor sequencing depth for presence/absence analyses. Rare TCR sequences dominated, though some public TCRs recurred in many donors.

The PCR was carried out with 60 Vbeta primers and 13 Jbeta primers. Authors' methods: The authors later counted 70 million to 85 million unique TCR beta chains, some 9.9 million of them shared. Produced via immunoSEQ multiplex PCR; TCRdb's table is partial and in-frame only. Clonal size and the V and J genes are those of that table, whereas D and trimming came from the DNA. Of some 150,000 clones listed, 75% to 90% were seen once; the top ten hold approximately 1.1%. The V call is TRBV19, the J call TRBJ2-7; 9 positions match TRBD1. The clonotype originates from a female donor in good health and CMV-seronegative. Sequenced material: PBMCs. The CDR3 is CASSMGQGYEQYF. The CDR3 nucleotides read TGTGCCAGTAGTATGGGACAGGGCTACGAGCAGTACTTC.